This T cell receptor (beta chain) is from a study of OX40 agonist ivuxolimab in advanced cancers. Germline values: CDR1 MGHRA, CDR2 YSYEKL. The CDR3 totals 17 residues. The germline V and J ends were trimmed by 4 bases and 1 base, with 14 bases remaining between them. The assay was immunoSEQ multiplex PCR, and TCRdb's table has in-frame clones only and misses some. In the table there are about 58,000 clones, 89% of which are singletons. The receptor's source is an adult with an advanced solid tumor such as melanoma, head and neck, liver or kidney cancer. Source: CD4+ or CD8+ T cells sorted from blood, taken in a trial of the OX40 agonist ivuxolimab. The chain recombines TRBV4-1 with TRBJ2-6; maybe TRBD2 (5 bases). The CDR3 sequence is CASSLPRSGSGANVLTF. CDR3 sequence (DNA): TGCGCCAGCAGCCTCCCTCGATCGGGGTCTGGGGCCAACGTCCTGACTTTC.